The 26 T cell receptor beta chains reported below all come from one sample, sequenced in a study of cytomegalovirus exposure and HLA in healthy donors. Only in-frame clones appear in the TCRdb table, and some are missing; sequencing was by immunoSEQ multiplex PCR. Of about 110,000 clones in the sample, approximately 85% were seen once. Sequenced: PBMCs. All receptors derive from a woman younger than 30 in good health and CMV-seronegative.

This clone was counted between two and nine times. V gene TRBV28 combines with J gene TRBJ2-7; the match to TRBD2 covers 11 bases. The CDR3 has 15 residues. Germline V gene data show CDR1 as MDHEN and CDR2 as SYDVKM. The V and J ends lost 3 bases and 2 bases, in that order; junction bases with no gene match: 3. The CDR3 loop reads CASSLASGGTYEQYF. The CDR3 coding sequence is TGTGCCAGCAGTTTGGCTAGCGGGGGGACCTACGAGCAGTACTTC.

The gene calls are TRBV13 and TRBJ2-7; the match to TRBD2 covers 7 bases. J was trimmed by 3 bases and V by 5 bases; bases with no gene match: 7. The CDR3 has 14 residues. The germline V gene has CDR1 PRHDT and CDR2 FYEKMQ (reference sequence). The CDR3 is CASSRAGFSYEQYF. CDR3 in DNA: TGTGCCAGCAGCCGAGCGGGGTTTAGCTACGAGCAGTACTTC. The whole variable domain, remainder taken from reference TRBV13 and TRBJ2-7, is AAGVIQSPRHLIKEKRETATLKCYPIPRHDTVYWYQQGPGQDPQFLISFYEKMQSDKGSIPDRFSAQQFSDYHSELNMSSLELGDSALYFCASSRAGFSYEQYFGPGTRLTVT.

The chain links TRBV7-6 to TRBJ1-4, with TRBD1 matching 8 bases. The V gene end was trimmed by 2 bases and the J gene end by 6 bases; junction bases not matched to a gene: 17. Germline V CDR1 and CDR2: SGHVS, FNYEAQ. The CDR3 covers 19 residues. CDR3 residues: CASSLRGPGQGVRDEKLFF. The CDR3 DNA is TGTGCCAGCAGCTTAAGGGGACCCGGACAGGGCGTACGGGATGAAAAACTGTTTTTT.

This clone was observed a handful of times. The gene calls are TRBV4-2 and TRBJ2-2, with D tentatively TRBD2 (6 bases). V was trimmed by 3 bases and J by 3 bases, leaving 8 bases between them. The germline V gene has CDR1 LGHNA and CDR2 YNFKEQ. The CDR3 has 14 amino acids. CDR3 nucleotides: TGTGCCAGCAGCCAGGGACTTGACACCGGGGAGCTGTTTTTT. Translating it yields CASSQGLDTGELFF.

The chain has TRBV18 and TRBJ2-1; D perhaps matches TRBD1 (6 bases). The CDR3 has 14 residues. Per germline, CDR1 KGHSH and CDR2 LQKENI. V was cut by 6 bases and J by 7 bases, with 16 bases left in between. CDR3 in DNA: TGTGCCAGCTCCCAAATAACGAGGGGGAATGAGCAGTTCTTC. This encodes CASSQITRGNEQFF.

CDR3 sequence reads: CASRPSYGYTF. CDR3 DNA: TGTGCCAGCAGACCTAGCTATGGCTACACCTTC. This sequence joins TRBV2 and TRBJ1-2, with no clear D. With 6 bases removed from V and 4 bases from J, the gap between germline ends came to 6 bases. The CDR3 spans 11 residues. Per germline, CDR1 SNHLY and CDR2 FYNNEI.

J is TRBJ1-5 and V is TRBV6-1; D is uncertain. This CDR3 is built from 13 residues. Per germline, CDR1 MNHNS and CDR2 SASEGT. V lost 10 bases and J 0 bases, leaving 10 bases between the germline ends. CDR3 protein: CATRHTSNQPQHF. The DNA of the CDR3 is TGTGCCACGCGACACACTAGCAATCAGCCCCAGCATTTT.

V gene TRBV7-9 combines with J gene TRBJ2-1; 7 bases line up with TRBD1. This CDR3 comprises 15 residues. Germline V lookup: CDR1 SEHNR, CDR2 FQNEAQ (reference sequence). V gave up 3 bases and J gave up 3 bases; unmatched junction bases: 5. The CDR3 sequence: CASSFRDSNYNEQFF. CDR3 nucleotide sequence: TGTGCCAGCAGCTTCCGGGACAGCAACTACAATGAGCAGTTCTTC. Full variable domain (missing parts from reference TRBV7-9 and TRBJ2-1): DTGVSQNPRHKITKRGQNVTFRCDPISEHNRLYWYRQTLGQGPEFLTYFQNEAQLEKSRLLSDRFSAERPKGSFSTLEIQRTEQGDSAMYLCASSFRDSNYNEQFFGPGTRLTVL.

This rearrangement joins TRBV4-1 to TRBJ2-1; the match to TRBD2 covers 10 bases. The CDR3 has 19 amino acids. The V gene's germline CDR1 is MGHRA and CDR2 YSYEKL. Germline trimming cut 0 bases from V and 5 bases from J; bases unmatched to any gene: 13. The DNA for the CDR3 is TGCGCCAGCAGCCAAGATCTTAGCTCAGCGGGGGGGAAGGACAATGAGCAGTTCTTC. This gives the protein CASSQDLSSAGGKDNEQFF.

The V and J genes are TRBV5-5 and TRBJ1-5, with D unclear. V dropped 2 bases and J dropped 0 bases, with 3 bases sitting between them. The germline V gene encodes CDR1 SGHKS and CDR2 YYEKEE (reference sequence). CDR3 size: 13 residues. CDR3 sequence (DNA): TGTGCCAGCAGCTTCTCTAGCAATCAGCCCCAGCATTTT. Translation: CASSFSSNQPQHF.

The genes are TRBV9 and TRBJ2-7; D is undetermined. This CDR3 has 14 amino acids. The germline CDR1 and CDR2 sequences are SGDLS and YYNGEE. Trimming stripped 0 bases from V and 0 bases from J, with 7 bases between. The CDR3 DNA follows: TGTGCCAGCAGCGTAGTGCAGGACTCCTACGAGCAGTACTTC. This gives the protein CASSVVQDSYEQYF. Filled out from reference TRBV9 and TRBJ2-7, the complete variable domain reads DSGVTQTPKHLITATGQRVTLRCSPRSGDLSVYWYQQSLDQGLQFLIQYYNGEERAKGNILERFSAQQFPDLHSELNLSSLELGDSALYFCASSVVQDSYEQYFGPGTRLTVT.

This clone was counted between two and nine times. This chain joins TRBV30 and TRBJ2-3; possible D gene TRBD2, 5 bases. The V end lost 1 base, the J end lost 6 bases, and 5 bases lay between the germline ends. The CDR3 is 11 residues long. The germline gives CDR1 GTSNPN, CDR2 SVGIG (reference sequence). The CDR3 protein is CAWSGRDTQYF. The CDR3 DNA reads as TGTGCCTGGAGTGGGAGGGATACGCAGTATTTT.

The chain recombines TRBV5-1 with TRBJ1-1; 7 positions agree with TRBD1. J gave up 6 bases and V 1 base, and 9 bases lay outside the gene matches. The CDR3 length is 15 residues. Looked up from germline, CDR1 is SGHRS and CDR2 is YFSETQ. The CDR3 DNA reads TGCGCCAGCAGCTTGTTTACAGGGGAGGTATCTGAAGCTTTCTTT. It translates to CASSLFTGEVSEAFF.

The V gene is TRBV5-4, the J gene TRBJ2-3; 12 bases map to TRBD2. V trimming: 2 bases; J trimming: 4 bases; junction bases outside the gene matches: 2. CDR3 size: 15 residues. Germline CDR1 SGHNT, CDR2 YYREEE (reference sequence). The CDR3 here is CASSFGLAGSDTQYF. The DNA of the CDR3 is TGTGCCAGCAGCTTTGGACTAGCGGGGTCAGATACGCAGTATTTT.

This sequence joins TRBV28 and TRBJ2-7; TRBD2 aligns across 14 bases. The V and J ends lost 4 bases and 0 bases, in that order; junction bases with no gene match: 8. Germline V gene data show CDR1 as MDHEN and CDR2 as SYDVKM. CDR3 length: 18 residues. The CDR3 nucleotides are TGTGCCAGCAGTTGGCCGGGACTAGCGGGGGTAAGCTCCTACGAGCAGTACTTC. It codes for CASSWPGLAGVSSYEQYF.

The V call is TRBV7-2, the J call TRBJ2-3; possibly TRBD1 for D (6 bases). This CDR3 spans 15 amino acids. Per germline, CDR1 SGHTA and CDR2 FQGNSA. V lost 5 bases, J lost 3 bases, and 15 bases lay in between. In nucleotides, the CDR3 is TGTGCCAGCAGCCCCAACAGGGTTGGGACAGATACGCAGTATTTT. Its protein is CASSPNRVGTDTQYF. Full variable domain (remainder filled in from reference TRBV7-2 and TRBJ2-3): GAGVSQSPSNKVTEKGKDVELRCDPISGHTALYWYRQSLGQGLEFLIYFQGNSAPDKSGLPSDRFSAERTGGSVSTLTIQRTQQEDSAVYLCASSPNRVGTDTQYFGPGTRLTVL.

This rearrangement joins TRBV29-1 to TRBJ1-1; D is ambiguous. From germline, CDR1 is SQVTM and CDR2 ANQGSEA. V shed 4 bases and J shed 0 bases, with 9 bases lying between them. The length of the CDR3 is 13 residues. The DNA of the CDR3 is TGCAGCGTTGTTGGCTTGGTGAACACTGAAGCTTTCTTT. It yields the protein CSVVGLVNTEAFF.

The V gene is TRBV5-4, the J gene TRBJ2-3; TRBD2 might be the D (5 bases). Germline CDR1 and CDR2: SGHNT and YYREEE (reference sequence). The CDR3 loop spans 15 amino acids. The germline V and J ends were trimmed by 1 base and 4 bases, with 13 bases remaining between them. The CDR3 DNA reads as TGTGCCAGCAGCTTGAGCGGCCAAAGAGCAGATACGCAGTATTTT. Residues: CASSLSGQRADTQYF.

The V call is TRBV4-1, the J call TRBJ2-1; 7 positions match TRBD1. The CDR3 is 14 residues long. Germline assignment: CDR1 MGHRA and CDR2 YSYEKL. With V trimmed by 5 bases and J by 3 bases, 4 bases remained unmatched. CDR3 in DNA: TGCGCCAGCAGCTCCCGGGACAGCTACAATGAGCAGTTCTTC. Encoded protein: CASSSRDSYNEQFF.

The rearrangement joins TRBV30 to TRBJ1-1; D unclear. Germline lookup yields CDR1 GTSNPN and CDR2 SVGIG (reference sequence). V shed 2 bases and J shed 1 base, with 5 bases lying between them. The CDR3 sequence is 12 residues long. The CDR3 DNA follows: TGTGCCTGGAGTATGGCGAACACTGAAGCTTTCTTT. Translated, it gives CAWSMANTEAFF. Drawing the rest from reference TRBV30 and TRBJ1-1, the complete variable domain is SQTIHQWPATLVQPVGSPLSLECTVEGTSNPNLYWYRQAAGRGLQLLFYSVGIGQISSEVPQNLSASRPQDRQFILSSKKLLLSDSGFYLCAWSMANTEAFFGQGTRLTVV.

The V and J genes are TRBV27 and TRBJ1-2; perhaps TRBD1 as D (5 bases). CDR1 is MNHEY and CDR2 is SMNVEV in the germline V gene (reference sequence). V lost 4 bases to trimming and J lost 0 bases, with 12 bases between them. The CDR3 is 15 amino acids. CDR3 sequence (DNA): TGTGCCAGCAGTTACAGGACATCTACTAACTATGGCTACACCTTC. Translated, it gives CASSYRTSTNYGYTF.

This rearrangement joins TRBV15 to TRBJ1-6, with a possible D match to TRBD1 (5 bases). The germline CDR1 and CDR2 sequences are LNHNV and YYDKDF (reference sequence). CDR3 length equals 13 residues. Trimming left V 5 bases short and J 9 bases short, with 11 bases between. The CDR3 DNA is TGTGCCACCAGCCTGGAAAGGGGTTCACCCCTCCACTTT. This codes for CATSLERGSPLHF.

V gene TRBV6-5 combines with J gene TRBJ1-3; D is uncertain. CDR1 and CDR2 (germline): MNHEY, SVGAGI. This CDR3 comprises 14 residues. Trimming pared 2 bases from V and 0 bases from J, leaving 5 bases between. CDR3 sequence: CASSYRASGNTIYF. The CDR3 nucleotides are TGTGCCAGCAGTTACAGAGCCTCTGGAAACACCATATATTTT.

The chain links TRBV5-1 to TRBJ2-7; D is perhaps TRBD1 (6 bases). Germline V gene lookup returns CDR1 SGHRS and CDR2 YFSETQ. The CDR3 is made up of 15 amino acids. V was pared by 2 bases and J by 0 bases, with 12 bases between. This chain's CDR3 is CASSFRTGSSYEQYF. CDR3 coding DNA: TGCGCCAGCAGCTTTCGAACAGGGAGCTCCTACGAGCAGTACTTC.

The V call is TRBV21-1, the J call TRBJ1-5; the D segment call TRBD1 is taken from the table without a DNA check. TRBV21-1 is a documented pseudogene. This CDR3 is built from 17 residues. Here the CDR3 DNA reads TGTGCCAGCAGCTGCGGTGGGACAGGGGCGGGCAATCAGCCCCAGCATTTT. Translated, it gives CASSCGGTGAGNQPQHF.

The genes are TRBV15 and TRBJ2-1, with D possibly being TRBD2 (7 bases). Germline CDR1 reads LNHNV; CDR2 reads YYDKDF (reference sequence). The ends were cut back, 0 bases at V and 4 bases at J, with 13 bases in the middle. The CDR3 spans 16 residues. CDR3: CATSRDWGGRYNEQFF. The CDR3 coding sequence is TGTGCCACCAGCAGAGATTGGGGGGGCCGATACAATGAGCAGTTCTTC.